This T cell receptor (beta chain) was profiled in a study of technical replicates of blood from a few donors. Trimming pared 2 bases from V and 2 bases from J, leaving 12 bases between. This CDR3 is built from 15 residues. Germline V gene data show CDR1 as SEHNR and CDR2 as FQNEAQ (reference sequence). Measured with immunoSEQ multiplex PCR; TCRdb has only the in-frame clones, and not every one. The sample records tens of thousands of clones, approximately 96% being singletons. The specimen was T cells isolated from PBMCs. This chain links TRBV7-9 with TRBJ1-1; D perhaps matches TRBD1 (6 bases). The source is a human donor in good health. The CDR3 DNA reads TGTGCCAGCAGCTTAAGCACAGGGATAAACACTGAAGCTTTCTTT. Its protein is CASSLSTGINTEAFF.